This T cell receptor beta chain was obtained from a study of T cells in Graves' hyperthyroidism and ophthalmopathy. General study findings and limits: Separation of ophthalmopathy from stable hyperthyroidism was achieved by a 13 V-J model. Most clonotypes expanded in thyroid above 0.001 were likewise present in blood. It was a median 6.5 months before onset that the model predicted ophthalmopathy.

As concerns this clonotype: Its antigen remains unknown.

The TCR beta CDR3 regions underwent amplification using RNA transcripts as the source. First-round RT-PCR targeting the TCR CDR3 was performed with the HTBI primer set. TCRdb reanalysed the multiplex PCR reads using MiXCR and keeps one entry per CDR3 protein. The table lists 500,000 or so distinct CDR3 sequences, 15% to 20% of them singletons, with 17% in the top ten. Clinical Activity Scores of at least 3, NOSPECS grades of at least 4 and durations under 3 months characterized ophthalmopathy patients. Germline V gene sequence: CDR1 SQVTM, CDR2 ANQGSEA. The CDR3 loop spans 14 amino acids. The V segment lost 3 bases and the J segment 8 bases; nucleotides outside the gene matches: 3.

This chain uses TRBV29-1 with TRBJ2-1; 14 nucleotides line up with TRBD2. This receptor was identified in a woman in her late teens or twenties with Graves' ophthalmopathy. Sequencing was performed on blood. The CDR3 loop reads CSVEGLAGVHEQFF. The DNA of the CDR3 is TGCAGCGTTGAGGGACTAGCGGGAGTACATGAGCAGTTCTTC.